This T cell receptor beta chain was recovered during a study of blood T cell repertoires in COVID-19. The overall study: Sources were T cells, B-cell-depleted T cells, or PBMCs; the material itself was cDNA or gDNA.

Germline CDR1 and CDR2: KGHDR and SFDVKD. The V end was cut by 9 bases, the J end by 3 bases, with 11 bases between. The CDR3 has 13 residues. Residents of approximately 25 US areas, aged about 18 to 95 years, made up the participants. Participant reports of clinical history set cohort assignment. Within 2 weeks before study entry, exposed participants met a COVID-19 case. Measured with immunoSEQ multiplex PCR; TCRdb has only the in-frame clones, and not every one. Of about 180,000 clones detected, over 70% appear once; the ten largest clones hold approximately 15%. The chain links TRBV24-1 to TRBJ1-5, with D hard to call. This receptor was taken from a man between 60 and 75 years old who had been exposed to COVID-19. Sequencing was carried out using PBMCs or T cells enriched from blood (not recorded which). CDR3 loop: CATSEGFNQPQHF. The CDR3 DNA follows: TGTGCCACCTCTGAGGGTTTCAATCAGCCCCAGCATTTT.